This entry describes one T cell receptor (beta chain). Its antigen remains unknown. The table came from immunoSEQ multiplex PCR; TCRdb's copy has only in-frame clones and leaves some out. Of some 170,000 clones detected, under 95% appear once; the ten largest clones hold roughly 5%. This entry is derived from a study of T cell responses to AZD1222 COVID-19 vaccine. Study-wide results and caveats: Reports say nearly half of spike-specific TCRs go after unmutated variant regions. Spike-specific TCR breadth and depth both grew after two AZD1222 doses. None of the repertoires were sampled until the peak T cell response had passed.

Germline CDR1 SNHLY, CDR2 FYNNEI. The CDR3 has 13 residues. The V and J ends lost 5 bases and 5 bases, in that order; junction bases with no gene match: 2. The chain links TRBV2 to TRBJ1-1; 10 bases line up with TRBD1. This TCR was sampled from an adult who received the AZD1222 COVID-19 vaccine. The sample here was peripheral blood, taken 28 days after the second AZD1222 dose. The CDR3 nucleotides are TGTGCCAGCAGTTCGGGACAGGGGACTGAAGCTTTCTTT. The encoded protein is CASSSGQGTEAFF.